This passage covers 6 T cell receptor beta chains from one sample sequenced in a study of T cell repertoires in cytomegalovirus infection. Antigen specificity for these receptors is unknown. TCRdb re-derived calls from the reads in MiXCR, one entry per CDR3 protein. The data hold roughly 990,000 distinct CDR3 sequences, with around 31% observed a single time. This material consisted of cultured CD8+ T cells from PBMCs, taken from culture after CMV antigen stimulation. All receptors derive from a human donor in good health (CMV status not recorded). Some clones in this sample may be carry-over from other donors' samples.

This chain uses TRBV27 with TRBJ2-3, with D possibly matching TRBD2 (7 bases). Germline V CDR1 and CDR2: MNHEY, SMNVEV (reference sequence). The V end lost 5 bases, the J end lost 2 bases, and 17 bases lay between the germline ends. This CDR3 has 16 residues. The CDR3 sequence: CASSPLGGADTDTQYF. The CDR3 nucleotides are TGTGCCAGCAGTCCTCTGGGGGGGGCCGACACAGATACGCAGTATTTT.

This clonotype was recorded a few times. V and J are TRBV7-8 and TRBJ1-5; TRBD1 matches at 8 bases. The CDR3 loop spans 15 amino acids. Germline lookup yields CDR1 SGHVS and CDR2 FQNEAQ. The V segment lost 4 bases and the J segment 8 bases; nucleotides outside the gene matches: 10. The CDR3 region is CASSSTGQGQKPQHF. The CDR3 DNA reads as TGTGCCAGCAGCTCGACCGGACAGGGTCAAAAGCCCCAGCATTTT.

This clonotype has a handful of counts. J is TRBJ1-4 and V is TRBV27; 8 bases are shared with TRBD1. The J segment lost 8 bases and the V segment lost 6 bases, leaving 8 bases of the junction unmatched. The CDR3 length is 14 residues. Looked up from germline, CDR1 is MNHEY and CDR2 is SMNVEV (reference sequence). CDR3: CASSLDRDGEKLFF. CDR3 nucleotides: TGTGCCAGCAGCCTGGACAGGGACGGGGAAAAACTGTTTTTT.

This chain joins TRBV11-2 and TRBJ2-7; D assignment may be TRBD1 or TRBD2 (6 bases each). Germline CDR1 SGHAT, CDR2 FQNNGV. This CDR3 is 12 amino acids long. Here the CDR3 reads CASSFGGAEQNV. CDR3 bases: TGTGCCAGCAGCTTCGGGGGCGCCGAGCAGAACGTC.

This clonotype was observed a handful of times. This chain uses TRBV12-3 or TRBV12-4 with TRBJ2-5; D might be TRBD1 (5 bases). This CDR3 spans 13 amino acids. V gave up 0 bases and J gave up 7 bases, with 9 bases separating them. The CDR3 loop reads CASSLAERGTQYF. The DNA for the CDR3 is TGTGCCAGCAGTTTAGCGGAAAGGGGGACCCAGTACTTC.

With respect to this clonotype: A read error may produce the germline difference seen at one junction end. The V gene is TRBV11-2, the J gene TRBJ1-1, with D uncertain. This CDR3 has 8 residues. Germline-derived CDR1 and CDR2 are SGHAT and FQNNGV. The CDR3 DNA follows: TGTGCCAGCAACCCTACACGGTTT. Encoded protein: CASNPTRF.